The rows below give T cell receptor beta chains drawn from one sample of a study of cytomegalovirus exposure and HLA in healthy donors. Sequencing used immunoSEQ multiplex PCR; TCRdb keeps in-frame clones, though not all of them. The table counts under 95,000 clones; 0.58% lies in the top ten. Sequences were obtained from PBMCs. The receptors shown here come from a man aged 45-65 years in good health and CMV-seronegative. Both conserved end residues are part of each CDR3. Fields, in order: V gene, J gene, D gene, CDR3 DNA, CDR3 protein. The D gene is left open where the match is weak.

TRBV5-1	TRBJ2-1	NA	TGCGCCAGCAGCCGGGGGGCCGGGAGCTCCTACAATGAGCAGTTCTTC	CASSRGAGSSYNEQFF
TRBV5-4	TRBJ2-7	NA	TGTGCCAGCAGCCCCCCGGGGAACTACGAGCAGTACTTC	CASSPPGNYEQYF
TRBV5-1	TRBJ1-1	TRBD1	TGCGCCAGCAGCTTGGAGGACAGGGTTACTGAAGCTTTCTTT	CASSLEDRVTEAFF
TRBV7-9	TRBJ1-2	NA	TGTGCCAGCAGCTTAGTTCTGGCAGGGGACGGCTACACCTTC	CASSLVLAGDGYTF
TRBV19	TRBJ2-3	NA	TGTGCCAGCGCTGAAATAGCGGAACGCACAGATACGCAGTATTTT	CASAEIAERTDTQYF
TRBV19	TRBJ2-2	TRBD1	TGTGCCACCAGACAGGGGTTCGGGGAGCTGTTTTTT	CATRQGFGELFF
TRBV7-2	TRBJ1-2	TRBD1	TGTGCCAGCACTTCGGACAGGGGCGGTGGCTACACCTTC	CASTSDRGGGYTF
TRBV18	TRBJ1-2	NA	TGTGCCAGCTCACCCGCGGGAGGGGCTAACTATGGCTACACCTTC	CASSPAGGANYGYTF
TRBV7-9	TRBJ2-5	TRBD2	TGTGCCAGCAGCTCTCTCGGGGTAGCGGGGGTCCAAGAGACCCAGTACTTC	CASSSLGVAGVQETQYF
TRBV5-1	TRBJ2-7	TRBD2	TGCGCCAGCAGCTTAGGCGGGGGGCTTACCTACGAGCAGTACTTC	CASSLGGGLTYEQYF
TRBV10-3	TRBJ1-3	NA	TGTGCCATCACCGATAACCAGGGAAACACCATATATTTT	CAITDNQGNTIYF
TRBV2	TRBJ1-1	TRBD1	TGTGCCAGCAGTGTGGAGGGGGCGCAGACTGAAGCTTTCTTT	CASSVEGAQTEAFF
TRBV6-7	TRBJ1-3	TRBD1	TGTGCCAGCAGAATTACAGGGGGCGAGAGCTCTGGAAACACCATATATTTT	CASRITGGESSGNTIYF
TRBV6-5	TRBJ1-1	NA	TGTGCCAGCAGTTACTCTGGCACCATGAACACTGAAGCTTTCTTT	CASSYSGTMNTEAFF
TRBV9	TRBJ1-4	TRBD1	TGTGCCAGCAGCGCACAGGGGAGCGGCGAAAAACTGTTTTTT	CASSAQGSGEKLFF
TRBV28	TRBJ1-2	NA	TGTGCCAGCAGCCTGAGGAATTCTAACTATGGCTACACCTTC	CASSLRNSNYGYTF
TRBV6-5	TRBJ1-1	TRBD1	TGTGCCAGCACCCTAACAGGGGGCGACACTGAAGCTTTCTTT	CASTLTGGDTEAFF
TRBV7-9	TRBJ2-3	TRBD2	TGTGCCAGCAGGGCTAGCGGGGGGGCCAGCACAGATACGCAGTATTTT	CASRASGGASTDTQYF
TRBV28	TRBJ1-3	TRBD1	TGTGCCAGCAGGCTTGACAGGGACCACTCTGGAAACACCATATATTTT	CASRLDRDHSGNTIYF
TRBV4-1	TRBJ2-3	TRBD1	TGCGCCAGCAGCCAAGCAAGGGGGCGCCTCGATACGCAGTATTTT	CASSQARGRLDTQYF
TRBV27	TRBJ2-1	TRBD2	TGTGCCAGCAGTGGGACTAGCGGGGGATACAATGAGCAGTTCTTC	CASSGTSGGYNEQFF
TRBV10-3	TRBJ1-2	NA	TGTGCCATCACGGGGGAGGGTTCTTATGGCTACACCTTC	CAITGEGSYGYTF
TRBV5-1	TRBJ2-7	NA	TGCGCCAGCAGCTTGACCGGGGAGCAGTACTTC	CASSLTGEQYF
TRBV18	TRBJ1-1	NA	TGTGCCAGCTCACGCGGCTGGGCAGGAGGAACAAGGGCAGCTTTCTTT	CASSRGWAGGTRAAFF
TRBV5-4	TRBJ1-6	NA	TGTGCCAGCAGCTTGGACAGGCAAAATAATTCACCCCTCCACTTT	CASSLDRQNNSPLHF